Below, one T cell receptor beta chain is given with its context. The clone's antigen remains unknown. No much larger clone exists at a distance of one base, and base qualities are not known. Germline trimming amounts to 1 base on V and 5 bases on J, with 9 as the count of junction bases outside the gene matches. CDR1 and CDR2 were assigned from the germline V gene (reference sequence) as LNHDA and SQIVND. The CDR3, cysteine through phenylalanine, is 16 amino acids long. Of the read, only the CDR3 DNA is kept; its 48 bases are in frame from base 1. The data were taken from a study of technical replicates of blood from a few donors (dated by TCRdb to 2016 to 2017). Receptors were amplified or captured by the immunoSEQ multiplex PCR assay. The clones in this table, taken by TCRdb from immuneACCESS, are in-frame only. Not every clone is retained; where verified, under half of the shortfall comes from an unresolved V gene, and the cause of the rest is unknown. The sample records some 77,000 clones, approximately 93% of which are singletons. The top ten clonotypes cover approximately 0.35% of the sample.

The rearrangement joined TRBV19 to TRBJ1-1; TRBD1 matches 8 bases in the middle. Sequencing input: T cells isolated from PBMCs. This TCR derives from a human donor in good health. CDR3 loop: CASSIVGVRGRTEAFF. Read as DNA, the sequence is TGTGCCAGTAGTATAGTAGGTGTCAGGGGGCGGACTGAAGCTTTCTTT.